This is a list of T cell receptor beta chains from one sample in a study of Graves' ophthalmopathy and Graves' hyperthyroidism. TCRdb itself ran the multiplex PCR reads through MiXCR, one entry per CDR3 protein. The table lists approximately 700,000 distinct CDR3 sequences, 35% to 50% of them singletons, with 44% in the top ten. Sequenced sample: peripheral blood. The receptors originated from an adult man with Graves' ophthalmopathy. Both conserved end residues are part of each CDR3. Fields, in order: D gene, clone size, J gene, CDR3 length, V gene, CDR3 protein, CDR3 DNA. A D gene is named only where the DNA matches it firmly. Expanded clones get a size class; other rows say once, few or many, or leave the size out.

>.|.|TRBJ2-3|11|TRBV29-1
CSVESGDTQYF
TGCAGCGTTGAGTCGGGAGATACGCAGTATTTT
>TRBD2|many|TRBJ2-7|15|TRBV29-1
CSVRPRLAGGGEQYF
TGCAGCGTCCGACCCCGACTAGCGGGGGGAGGGGAGCAGTACTTC
>.|many|TRBJ2-7|13|TRBV9
CASSPHETYEQYF
TGTGCCAGCAGCCCCCACGAAACCTACGAGCAGTACTTC
>TRBD1|few|TRBJ2-7|14|TRBV5-1
CASSLDRTLYEQYF
TGCGCCAGCAGCCTGGACAGGACCCTCTACGAGCAGTACTTC
>TRBD1|many|TRBJ1-5|15|TRBV5-1
CASSLTGGLGQPQHF
TGCGCCAGCAGCTTGACAGGGGGCTTGGGTCAGCCCCAGCATTTT
>.|many|TRBJ1-6|13|TRBV29-1
CSVRTEYNSPLHF
TGCAGCGTTAGGACAGAGTATAATTCACCCCTCCACTTT
>.|few|TRBJ1-1|12|TRBV29-1
CSVKSRAHEAFF
TGCAGCGTTAAAAGTAGGGCTCATGAAGCTTTCTTT
>.|.|TRBJ2-5|14|TRBV7-9
CASSLGDGRETQYF
TGTGCCAGCAGCTTAGGAGACGGGCGAGAGACCCAGTACTTC
>TRBD1|few|TRBJ2-5|16|TRBV6-1
CASSYGDRGLLETQYF
TGTGCCAGCAGTTACGGGGACAGGGGGTTGTTGGAGACCCAGTACTTC
>TRBD1|.|TRBJ2-7|12|TRBV25-1
CASSTGAPEQYF
TGTGCCAGCTCGACAGGGGCCCCCGAGCAGTACTTC
>.|.|TRBJ1-2|15|TRBV7-9
CASSFTGETNYGYTF
TGTGCCAGCAGCTTCACCGGGGAGACTAACTATGGCTACACCTTC
>.|.|TRBJ1-1|15|TRBV15
CATRPVTGINTEAFF
TGTGCCACCAGGCCCGTCACAGGGATTAACACTGAAGCTTTCTTT
>.|.|TRBJ2-7|14|TRBV5-5
CASSIPQGGDKQYF
TGTGCCAGCAGCATCCCCCAGGGAGGGGACAAGCAGTACTTC
>TRBD2|.|TRBJ2-5|16|TRBV9
CASSGQRGDHQETQYF
TGTGCCAGCAGCGGACAGCGGGGGGACCATCAAGAGACCCAGTACTTC
>TRBD2|few|TRBJ2-2|19|TRBV7-9
CASSLASLAGAKNTGELFF
TGTGCCAGCAGCTTAGCGTCGCTAGCGGGAGCCAAGAACACCGGGGAGCTGTTTTTT
>.|.|TRBJ1-5|15|TRBV20-1
CSARDGGGSNQPQHF
TGCAGTGCTAGAGATGGCGGCGGGAGCAATCAGCCCCAGCATTTT
>.|many|TRBJ1-2|14|TRBV9
CASSPPQTNYGYTF
TGTGCCAGCAGCCCGCCACAGACTAACTATGGCTACACCTTC
>TRBD2|.|TRBJ2-7|15|TRBV11-2
CASSPRLAGVVEQYF
TGTGCCAGCAGCCCCAGACTAGCGGGAGTTGTCGAGCAGTACTTC
>TRBD1|.|TRBJ2-2|14|TRBV29-1
CSARGTGDTGELFF
TGCAGCGCCCGCGGGACAGGGGACACCGGGGAGCTGTTTTTT
>TRBD1|few|TRBJ1-2|16|TRBV2
CASSPPQGLNDYGYTF
TGTGCCAGCAGTCCGCCACAGGGGCTGAATGACTATGGCTACACCTTC
>.|.|TRBJ1-2|11|TRBV29-1
CSSREVHGYTF
TGCAGCAGCAGAGAGGTCCATGGCTACACCTTC
>.|.|TRBJ2-2|16|TRBV20-1
CSARLTGRVNTGELFF
TGCAGTGCTAGGCTGACGGGGCGTGTCAACACCGGGGAGCTGTTTTTT
>TRBD1|.|TRBJ2-7|12|TRBV2
CAGTDRGYEQYF
TGTGCCGGGACGGACAGGGGCTACGAGCAGTACTTC
>.|many|TRBJ1-2|14|TRBV15
CATSRDQATYGYTF
TGTGCCACCAGCAGAGATCAAGCAACCTATGGCTACACCTTC
>.|once|TRBJ1-2|11|TRBV29-1
CSVTHVGGYTF
TGCAGCGTGACCCATGTGGGAGGCTACACCTTC
>.|few|TRBJ2-6|16|TRBV7-9
CASSLVNGAGANVLTF
TGTGCCAGCAGTTTGGTAAACGGGGCTGGGGCCAACGTCCTGACTTTC
>TRBD1|few|TRBJ2-2|15|TRBV10-2
CASSYRDRYPGELFF
TGTGCCAGCAGTTACCGGGACAGGTATCCCGGGGAGCTGTTTTTT
>.|many|TRBJ2-7|13|TRBV7-9
CASRDGGTYEQYF
TGTGCCAGCAGGGACGGAGGTACCTACGAGCAGTACTTC
>TRBD1|.|TRBJ2-7|15|TRBV7-2
CASSSATGVAYEQYF
TGTGCCAGCAGCTCCGCCACAGGGGTAGCATACGAGCAGTACTTC
>TRBD1|few|TRBJ2-5|15|TRBV2
CADKTGTGGEETQYF
TGTGCCGACAAAACCGGGACAGGGGGCGAGGAGACCCAGTACTTC
>TRBD2|.|TRBJ2-5|15|TRBV9
CASSATGGGQETQYF
TGTGCCAGCAGCGCGACTGGGGGGGGCCAAGAGACCCAGTACTTC
>.|few|TRBJ1-1|13|TRBV7-9
CASSFVATAEAFF
TGTGCCAGCAGCTTTGTCGCGACGGCTGAAGCTTTCTTT
>.|many|TRBJ2-2|13|TRBV7-9
CASSRPGSGELFF
TGTGCCAGCAGCAGACCGGGGTCCGGGGAGCTGTTTTTT
>.|.|TRBJ2-5|14|TRBV20-1
CSARRDAPPETQYF
TGCAGTGCTAGACGGGACGCTCCACCAGAGACCCAGTACTTC
>.|.|TRBJ2-7|16|TRBV6-6
CASSFSQGDLSYEQYF
TGTGCCAGCAGTTTCTCTCAGGGAGATCTCTCCTACGAGCAGTACTTC
>.|many|TRBJ2-5|14|TRBV7-3
CASSFLGRGETQYF
TGTGCCAGCAGCTTTTTGGGGCGCGGGGAGACCCAGTACTTC
>.|.|TRBJ1-3|15|TRBV7-9
CASSLGSYSGNTIYF
TGTGCCAGCAGCCTTGGGTCCTACTCTGGAAACACCATATATTTT
>.|.|TRBJ1-5|23|TRBV5-1
CASSFCASSPRDRQSYSKQPQHF
.